This T cell receptor beta chain was documented in a study of T cell responses to AZD1222 COVID-19 vaccine. Study-wide results and limits: The donor group comprised mostly white British people and more females; the analysis possibly underestimated clonal diversity.

Trimming pared 2 bases from V and 0 bases from J, leaving 8 bases between. Looked up from germline, CDR1 is LGHDT and CDR2 is YNNKEL (reference sequence). The CDR3 has 15 amino acids. As concerns this clone: Its specificity is not known.

TCRdb's copy holds only in-frame clones and misses some; the assay was immunoSEQ multiplex PCR. The data show 130,000 to 150,000 clones, 80% to 90% seen once. The sequence came from an adult in good health. Sequencing used peripheral blood, obtained on day 0 of AZD1222 vaccination. V is TRBV3-1 (or the pseudogene TRBV3-2) and J is TRBJ1-3; D gene uncertain. This CDR3 is CASSQSGDSGNTIYF. CDR3 sequence (DNA): TGTGCCAGCAGCCAAAGTGGGGACTCTGGAAACACCATATATTTT.